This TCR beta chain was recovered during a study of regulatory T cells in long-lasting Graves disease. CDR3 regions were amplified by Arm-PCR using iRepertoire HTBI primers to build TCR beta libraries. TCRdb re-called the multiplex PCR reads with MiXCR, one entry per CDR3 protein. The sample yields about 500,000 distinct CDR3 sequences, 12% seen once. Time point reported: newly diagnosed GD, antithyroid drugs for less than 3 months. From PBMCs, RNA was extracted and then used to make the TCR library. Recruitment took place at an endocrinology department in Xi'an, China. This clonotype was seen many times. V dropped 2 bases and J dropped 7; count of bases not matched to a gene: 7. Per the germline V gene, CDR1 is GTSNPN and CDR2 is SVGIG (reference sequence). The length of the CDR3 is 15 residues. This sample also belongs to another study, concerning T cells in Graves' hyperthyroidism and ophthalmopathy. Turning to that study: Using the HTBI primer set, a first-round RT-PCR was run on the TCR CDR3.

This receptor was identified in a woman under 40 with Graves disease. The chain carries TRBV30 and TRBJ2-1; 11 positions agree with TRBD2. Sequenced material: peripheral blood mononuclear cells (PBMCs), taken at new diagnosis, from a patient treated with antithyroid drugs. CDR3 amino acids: CAWSQLAGAGNEQFF. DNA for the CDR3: TGTGCCTGGAGTCAACTAGCGGGAGCGGGTAATGAGCAGTTCTTC.